The 24 T cell receptor beta chains listed next were all sequenced from one sample in a study of regulatory dendritic cells for organ transplantation. Clones were sequenced by immunoSEQ multiplex PCR, and TCRdb holds only the in-frame ones, with some missing. Of approximately 11,000 clones in the sample, roughly 70% were seen once. Sorted T cells were CFSE-labeled and cultured 5 days with allogeneic regulatory or mature dendritic cells at 1:10. Their antigens remain unidentified. Sequencing was performed on memory CD4+ T cells from blood cultured with regulatory dendritic cells. The sample's subset: CD45RO+ memory T cells. Receptors originate from a human donor in good health.

The chain recombines TRBV27 with TRBJ2-3; a weak D match, TRBD2 (7 bases). This CDR3 contains 18 residues. The germline V gene encodes CDR1 MNHEY and CDR2 SMNVEV (reference sequence). V was shortened by 0 bases and J by 4 bases, with 20 bases between the two germline ends. CDR3 loop: CASSLSNLGGAGADTQYF. The CDR3 nucleotides are TGTGCCAGCAGTTTATCGAATTTGGGGGGGGCGGGCGCAGATACGCAGTATTTT.

The J gene is TRBJ2-1, the V gene TRBV6-6; 8 positions agree with TRBD1. The CDR3 runs to 13 residues. Germline V gene lookup returns CDR1 MNHNY and CDR2 SVGAGI (reference sequence). With 6 bases clipped from V and 10 bases from J, the junction kept 8 bases outside the gene matches. This chain's CDR3 is CASRKQGVGEQFF. CDR3 coding DNA: TGTGCCAGCAGGAAACAGGGGGTTGGGGAGCAGTTCTTC.

This chain joins TRBV6-1 and TRBJ2-3, with a tentative D call TRBD2 (6 bases). The CDR3 runs to 16 residues. Trimming stripped 1 base from V and 4 bases from J, with 15 bases between. CDR1 is MNHNS and CDR2 is SASEGT in the germline V gene. CDR3 coding DNA: TGTGCCAGCAGTGAAGGGGGAGGTCCGACCCCAGATACGCAGTATTTT. Translated: CASSEGGGPTPDTQYF.

The CDR3 coding sequence is TGTGCCAGCAGTGAAACGAATCGTAGAGCTAACTATGGCTACACCTTC. This gives the protein CASSETNRRANYGYTF. The chain links TRBV6-1 to TRBJ1-2; D is uncertain. The ends were cut back, 2 bases at V and 0 bases at J, with 13 bases in the middle. CDR1 and CDR2 from the germline V gene are MNHNS and SASEGT. The CDR3 loop spans 16 amino acids.

V gene TRBV19 combines with J gene TRBJ1-2; 7 nucleotides align to TRBD1. The length of the CDR3 is 14 residues. The V segment lost 6 bases and the J segment 2 bases; nucleotides outside the gene matches: 6. CDR1 and CDR2 (germline): LNHDA, SQIVND (reference sequence). CDR3 residues: CASSLGQANYGYTF. CDR3 bases: TGTGCCAGTAGCCTCGGACAGGCGAACTATGGCTACACCTTC.

The chain links TRBV2 to TRBJ1-2; a weak D match, TRBD1 (5 bases). This CDR3 has 16 amino acids. Trimming pared 4 bases from V and 2 bases from J, leaving 17 bases between. The V gene's germline CDR1 is SNHLY and CDR2 FYNNEI. CDR3 coding DNA: TGTGCCAGCAGTGCGGGACTAGGCCTTACGAACTATGGCTACACCTTC. Protein sequence: CASSAGLGLTNYGYTF. Together with reference TRBV2 and TRBJ1-2, the CDR3 gives the full variable domain: EPEVTQTPSHQVTQMGQEVILRCVPISNHLYFYWYRQILGQKVEFLVSFYNNEISEKSEIFDDQFSVERPDGSNFTLKIRSTKLEDSAMYFCASSAGLGLTNYGYTFGSGTRLTVV.

The chain combines TRBV5-4 with TRBJ1-2, with D uncertain. The germline V and J ends were trimmed by 0 bases and 1 base, with 7 bases remaining between them. The germline V gene has CDR1 SGHNT and CDR2 YYREEE (reference sequence). The CDR3 sequence is 14 residues long. CDR3 sequence: CASSLGGDNYGYTF. The CDR3, as DNA: TGTGCCAGCAGCTTGGGGGGAGATAACTATGGCTACACCTTC.

The rearrangement uses TRBV29-1 and TRBJ2-7; D might be TRBD2 (6 bases). Trimming took off 6 bases at V and 3 bases at J, with 15 bases between the two ends. Germline values: CDR1 SQVTM, CDR2 ANQGSEA. CDR3 length equals 13 residues. In DNA form, the CDR3 reads TGCAGCGTCGAGGGACCCGGGGGCTACGAGCAGTACTTC. Its protein product is CSVEGPGGYEQYF.

CDR3 loop: CASSPSVGTGSGDTQYF. The CDR3 coding sequence is TGCGCCAGCAGCCCCTCAGTCGGGACAGGCTCCGGGGATACGCAGTATTTT. The V and J genes are TRBV4-3 and TRBJ2-3; the match to TRBD1 covers 8 bases. V gave up 4 bases and J gave up 6 bases; unmatched junction bases: 15. The CDR3 spans 17 residues. From germline, CDR1 is LGHNA and CDR2 YSLEER.

DNA of the CDR3: TGTGCCAGCAGTAGGACTAGCGGTCCAGATACGCAGTATTTT. As protein: CASSRTSGPDTQYF. The rearrangement uses TRBV25-1 and TRBJ2-3, with TRBD2 matching over 10 bases. J gave up 4 bases and V 5 bases, and 3 bases lay outside the gene matches. This CDR3 comprises 14 residues. Germline loops: CDR1 MGHDK, CDR2 SYGVNS. The full variable domain, with the rest looked up from reference TRBV25-1 and TRBJ2-3, is EADIYQTPRYLVIGTGKKITLECSQTMGHDKMYWYQQDPGMELHLIHYSYGVNSTEKGDLSSESTVSRIRTEHFPLTLESARPSHTSQYLCASSRTSGPDTQYFGPGTRLTVL.

This clone was detected only once. The rearrangement joins TRBV5-1 to TRBJ2-3, with 10 bases matching TRBD2. The length of the CDR3 is 15 residues. The V and J ends lost 4 bases and 2 bases, in that order; junction bases with no gene match: 4. Germline V gene data show CDR1 as SGHRS and CDR2 as YFSETQ. CDR3 in DNA: TGCGCCAGCAGCCCGGGACTAGCGAACACAGATACGCAGTATTTT. It specifies CASSPGLANTDTQYF.

The chain recombines TRBV5-1 with TRBJ1-1; 8 positions match TRBD1. The CDR3 loop spans 13 amino acids. Germline values: CDR1 SGHRS, CDR2 YFSETQ. The V gene end was trimmed by 4 bases and the J gene end by 4 bases; junction bases not matched to a gene: 3. The CDR3, as DNA: TGCGCCAGCAGCCAGGGGGCACTCACTGAAGCTTTCTTT. It yields the protein CASSQGALTEAFF.

Comments on this clone: Compared with germline, one end of the junction differs, possibly owing to a read error. The V gene is TRBV7-7, the J gene TRBJ2-1; maybe TRBD1 (5 bases). Looked up from germline, CDR1 is SSHAT and CDR2 is FNYEAQ (reference sequence). CDR3 length equals 14 residues. This CDR3 is CASSFRAGHNEQFF. CDR3 DNA sequence: TGTGCTAGCAGCTTCAGAGCAGGGCACAATGAGCAGTTCTTC.

This clone was seen a single time. This chain uses TRBV7-7 with TRBJ2-1, with D perhaps TRBD1 (5 bases). This CDR3 contains 14 residues. The germline V and J ends were trimmed by 3 bases and 9 bases, with 15 bases remaining between them. Germline V CDR1 and CDR2: SSHAT, FNYEAQ (reference sequence). The CDR3 loop reads CASSFSDSSGEQFF. CDR3 in DNA: TGTGCCAGCAGCTTCAGTGACAGCAGTGGTGAGCAGTTCTTC.

This clone was detected a few times. This chain joins TRBV6-5 and TRBJ2-5; 7 positions match TRBD2. The CDR3 sequence is 15 residues long. Trimming cost V 6 bases and J 5 bases; bases outside gene matches: 12. Germline loops: CDR1 MNHEY, CDR2 SVGAGI. The CDR3 sequence is CASRLAPLWSETQYF. The CDR3 DNA sequence: TGTGCCAGCAGACTAGCGCCCCTTTGGAGTGAGACCCAGTACTTC.

This chain uses TRBV19 with TRBJ2-3, with TRBD2 matching 10 bases. The trim removed 7 bases at V and 1 base at J, leaving 11 bases unmatched. The CDR3 totals 17 residues. The V gene's germline CDR1 is LNHDA and CDR2 SQIVND (reference sequence). CDR3 coding DNA: TGTGCCAGTACCCCCCTAGGGCTAGCGGGGGGCACAGATACGCAGTATTTT. It codes for CASTPLGLAGGTDTQYF.

This clone occurred a few times. The chain links TRBV4-1 to TRBJ2-5; TRBD2 matches at 11 bases. Germline V CDR1 and CDR2: MGHRA, YSYEKL. The CDR3 runs 17 residues. Trimming at V came to 2 bases and at J to 9 bases, leaving 14 bases not matched to a gene. The CDR3 reads CASSQFGVAGGGTAQYF. CDR3 coding DNA: TGCGCCAGCAGCCAATTCGGAGTAGCGGGGGGGGGAACGGCCCAGTACTTC.

The CDR3: CASRSLGDYGYTF. The CDR3 coding sequence is TGTGCCAGCAGGAGCCTGGGAGACTATGGCTACACCTTC. The chain couples TRBV2 to TRBJ1-2; D is unclear. Germline CDR1 is SNHLY and CDR2 is FYNNEI. V lost 6 bases and J lost 3, with 11 bases in between. The CDR3 runs 13 residues. The entire variable domain, with the rest obtained from reference TRBV2 and TRBJ1-2, is as follows: EPEVTQTPSHQVTQMGQEVILRCVPISNHLYFYWYRQILGQKVEFLVSFYNNEISEKSEIFDDQFSVERPDGSNFTLKIRSTKLEDSAMYFCASRSLGDYGYTFGSGTRLTVV.

This chain joins TRBV6-9 and TRBJ2-5; 11 bases are shared with TRBD2. CDR1 and CDR2 from the germline V gene are MNHGY and SVAAGI. The V gene end was trimmed by 3 bases and the J gene end by 2 bases; junction bases not matched to a gene: 5. CDR3 length equals 16 residues. CDR3: CASSYSTSGGQETQYF. In nucleotides, the CDR3 is TGTGCCAGCAGTTACTCAACTAGCGGGGGACAAGAGACCCAGTACTTC.

The rearrangement links TRBV25-1 to TRBJ2-5, with D possibly TRBD2 on 8 matching bases. CDR3 length: 15 amino acids. The germline V and J ends were trimmed by 1 base and 5 bases, with 14 bases remaining between them. From germline, CDR1 is MGHDK and CDR2 SYGVNS. CDR3 nucleotides: TGTGCCAGCAGTGAATCGGGAGGGGGCCGTGAGACCCAGTACTTC. It codes for CASSESGGGRETQYF.

The chain combines TRBV13 with TRBJ2-5; 8 nucleotides agree with TRBD2. Germline loops: CDR1 PRHDT, CDR2 FYEKMQ (reference sequence). V lost 3 bases to trimming and J lost 10 bases; unmatched junction nucleotides: 13. This CDR3 has 15 residues. DNA for the CDR3: TGTGCCAGCAGCTTCTTCGGGACTAGGAAGGGGGTCCAGTACTTC. Translated, it gives CASSFFGTRKGVQYF.

The V gene is TRBV6-6, the J gene TRBJ2-7; 10 nucleotides align to TRBD1. CDR1 MNHNY and CDR2 SVGAGI come from the germline V gene (reference sequence). The CDR3 has 15 residues. Trimming at V came to 1 base and at J to 2 bases, leaving 2 bases not matched to a gene. CDR3 sequence: CASSYFGTGAYEQYF. CDR3 coding DNA: TGTGCCAGCAGTTACTTCGGGACAGGGGCCTACGAGCAGTACTTC.

The CDR3 loop is CASSRNRENSPLHF. The DNA of the CDR3 is TGTGCCAGCAGCCGGAACAGGGAAAATTCACCCCTCCACTTT. This chain joins TRBV7-9 and TRBJ1-6; perhaps TRBD1 as D (6 bases). The CDR3 extends over 14 amino acids. Per the germline V gene, CDR1 is SEHNR and CDR2 is FQNEAQ (reference sequence). Trimming shortened V by 5 bases and J by 7 bases, and 12 bases separated the two germline ends. Combining the CDR3 with reference TRBV7-9 and TRBJ1-6 gives the whole variable domain DTGVSQNPRHKITKRGQNVTFRCDPISEHNRLYWYRQTLGQGPEFLTYFQNEAQLEKSRLLSDRFSAERPKGSFSTLEIQRTEQGDSAMYLCASSRNRENSPLHFGNGTRLTVT.

V and J are TRBV9 and TRBJ1-2; the match to TRBD1 covers 9 bases. V dropped 8 bases and J dropped 2; count of bases not matched to a gene: 10. CDR1 SGDLS and CDR2 YYNGEE come from the germline V gene. CDR3 length: 15 amino acids. This CDR3 reads CASAPGTGLNYGYTF. The CDR3 DNA follows: TGTGCCAGTGCCCCCGGGACAGGGTTAAACTATGGCTACACCTTC.